The rows below give T cell receptor beta chains drawn from one sample of a study of spatial heterogeneity in lung cancer. TCRdb ran MiXCR on the 5' RACE reads and lists one entry per CDR3 protein. Of about 23,000 distinct CDR3 sequences in the sample, roughly 6.7% were seen once. This material consisted of lung tumor tissue, taken at surgery. The origin of the receptors is a male donor with early-stage non-small cell lung cancer. CDR3s include the opening cysteine and the closing phenylalanine or tryptophan. The order of the fields is J gene, D gene, V gene, clone size, CDR3 DNA, CDR3 protein. D genes are given only for firm matches. The listing skips clone size in some rows; elsewhere it reads once, few, many or a size class.

>TRBJ1-2|TRBD1|TRBV5-4|.
TGTGCCAGCAGCGCAAACCCCGGCGGAGGGGGCGCTTATGGCTACACCTTC
CASSANPGGGGAYGYTF
>TRBJ1-1|.|TRBV7-9|.
TGTGCCAGCAGCCAGAGGGACACCTTGAACACTGAAGCTTTCTTT
CASSQRDTLNTEAFF
>TRBJ1-5|.|TRBV7-2|many
TGTGCCAGCAGCCTTAGGGGGGGCGTCGGTCAGCCCCAGCATTTT
CASSLRGGVGQPQHF
>TRBJ2-4|.|TRBV3-1|.
TGTGCCAGCAGAATCGGGGACATTCAGTACTTC
CASRIGDIQYF
>TRBJ1-4|.|TRBV28|many
TGTGCCAGCAGTTTAACGGGGGGCGGTGAAAAACTGTTTTTT
CASSLTGGGEKLFF
>TRBJ2-1|TRBD1|TRBV20-1|many
TGCAGTGCTAGAGATCAGACAGGGGGCACGTACAATGAGCAGTTCTTC
CSARDQTGGTYNEQFF
>TRBJ1-3|TRBD1|TRBV6-6|few
TGTGCCAGCAGCCCCGGGACAGATTTTTCTGGAAACACCATATATTTT
CASSPGTDFSGNTIYF
>TRBJ2-3|.|TRBV28|.
TGTGCCAGCAGTTCTCCAGGGGAGAGCACAGATACGCAGTATTTT
CASSSPGESTDTQYF
>TRBJ1-2|.|TRBV15|.
TGTGCCACCAGCAGAGATTCTGGAGTAACTAACTATGGCTACACCTTC
CATSRDSGVTNYGYTF
>TRBJ1-2|.|TRBV25-1|many
TGTGCCAGCAGTGAATTTCGGCATAAGTATGGCTACACCTTC
CASSEFRHKYGYTF
>TRBJ1-1|.|TRBV6-2/TRBV6-3|.
TGTGCCAGCAGTACCCCTTACAAAGAAGCTTTCTTT
CASSTPYKEAFF
>TRBJ2-5|.|TRBV2|.
TGTGCCAGCAGTGAGGGCCCAGCAGGGGCCCAGTACTTC
CASSEGPAGAQYF
>TRBJ2-1|TRBD2|TRBV24-1|many
TGTGCCACCAGTGACCGTCGGGGGGGATCCTACAATGAGCAGTTCTTC
CATSDRRGGSYNEQFF
>TRBJ1-5|TRBD1|TRBV28|few
TGTGCCAGCAGCTCCAGGAGACAGGGCGGCAGGCAGCCCCAGCATTTT
CASSSRRQGGRQPQHF
>TRBJ2-6|.|TRBV27|many
TGTGCCAGCACCCATATCTCTGGGGCCAACGTCCTGACTTTC
CASTHISGANVLTF
>TRBJ2-5|.|TRBV24-1|many
TGTGCCACCAGTGATTCGGACGATCCAGAGACCCAGTACTTC
CATSDSDDPETQYF
>TRBJ2-2|TRBD1|TRBV12-3/TRBV12-4|many
TGTGCCAGCAGCCGGACAGGGGGGGAGCTGTTTTTT
CASSRTGGELFF
>TRBJ1-2|TRBD1|TRBV7-9|many
TGTGCCAGCAGCCCCCCCGACAGGGGGCTTACAGGCTACACCTTC
CASSPPDRGLTGYTF
>TRBJ2-1|TRBD2|TRBV5-1|many
TGCGCCAGCAGCGCCGGACTAGCGGGCAATGAGCAGTTCTTC
CASSAGLAGNEQFF
>TRBJ2-5|.|TRBV7-2|many
TGTGCCAGCAGCTTAGTTTTCGGGGAGACCCAGTACTTC
CASSLVFGETQYF
>TRBJ1-4|TRBD1|TRBV28|many
TGTGCCAGCAGTCTGACAGGGACTAATGAAAAACTGTTTTTT
CASSLTGTNEKLFF
>TRBJ1-6|.|TRBV4-2|.
TGTGCCAGCAGCCCGGAGTCGGGCAGGGAATCACCCCTCCACTTT
CASSPESGRESPLHF
>TRBJ2-5|.|TRBV24-1|many
TGTGCCACCAGTGGAGGGGGAGAGACCCAGTACTTC
CATSGGGETQYF
>TRBJ2-5|.|TRBV5-5|many
TGTGCCAGCAGCTTGGGGCGGGTCCAAGAGACCCAGTACTTC
CASSLGRVQETQYF
>TRBJ1-1|.|TRBV24-1|many
TGTGCCACCAGTGACGCCAACACTGAAGCTTTCTTT
CATSDANTEAFF
>TRBJ1-2|.|TRBV6-5|many
TGTGCCAGCAGTAGGACAGTTGTTTTATCGGGCTACACCTTC
CASSRTVVLSGYTF
>TRBJ1-1|.|TRBV6-5|.
TGTGCCAGCAGTTACCGCCTCCAGGGTCCTGAAGCTTTCTTT
CASSYRLQGPEAFF
>TRBJ2-7|.|TRBV20-1|many
TGCAGTGCTAGTCCGACAGGCGGGTACGAGCAGTACTTC
CSASPTGGYEQYF
>TRBJ1-4|.|TRBV5-1|few
TGCGTCAGCAGCTTGTCGGGGCTTGAGAGTGAAAAACTGTTTTTT
CVSSLSGLESEKLFF
>TRBJ1-2|.|TRBV28|many
TGTGCCAGCAGTTTGCGGTCCTATGGCTACACCTTC
CASSLRSYGYTF
>TRBJ1-1|.|TRBV4-3|many
TGCGCCAGCAGCCAAGTATGGGGGGCTCCGGAAGCTTTCTTT
CASSQVWGAPEAFF
>TRBJ1-1|.|TRBV12-3/TRBV12-4|.
TGTGCCAGCAGCCGAGGACGGCATATGAACACTGAAGCTTTCTTT
CASSRGRHMNTEAFF
>TRBJ2-3|.|TRBV7-8|few
TGTGCCAGCAGCCAGGTCGGGGGGCGCCGATTCCACACAGATACGCAGTATTTT
CASSQVGGRRFHTDTQYF
>TRBJ2-3|.|TRBV7-2|few
TGTGCCAGCAGCCCCCATGGCCTAGCTGCAACTAGCACAGATACGCAGTATTTT
CASSPHGLAATSTDTQYF
>TRBJ1-3|.|TRBV2|many
TGTGCCAGCGCAGGTCAATATGGAAACACCATATATTTT
CASAGQYGNTIYF
>TRBJ2-7|.|TRBV7-2|few
TGTGCCAGCAGCTTGGGGGTCGAGCAGTACTTC
CASSLGVEQYF
>TRBJ2-5|.|TRBV6-6|few
TGTGCCAGCAGCCCCGTCGTAGTAGCGGTAGAGACCCAGTACTTC
CASSPVVVAVETQYF
>TRBJ1-2|TRBD1|TRBV29-1|.
TGCAGCGGAGGACAGGGGGATTATGGCTACACCTTC
CSGGQGDYGYTF